This T cell receptor (beta chain) was profiled in a study of blood T cell repertoires in COVID-19. Study summary: Sites in the United States, Italy and Spain provided acute and convalescent COVID-19 samples.

The CDR3 runs to 17 residues. Germline V CDR1 and CDR2: SGHRS, YFSETQ. Deletions cut 0 bases from V and 10 bases from J, with 20 bases between. The protocol was immunoSEQ multiplex PCR, while the TCRdb copy is restricted to in-frame clones and leaves out a portion. The sample contains over 250,000 clones, roughly 88% of which appear only once. The rearrangement links TRBV5-1 to TRBJ1-6; no definite D call. Sequenced: peripheral blood. The sequence was collected from a woman aged 65 to 85 with acute or convalescent COVID-19. The CDR3: CASSLEKGLDAGSPLHF. Here the CDR3 DNA reads TGCGCCAGCAGCTTGGAGAAAGGACTGGACGCGGGCTCACCCCTCCACTTT. Looking up the rest from reference TRBV5-1 and TRBJ1-6 gives the full variable domain: KAGVTQTPRYLIKTRGQQVTLSCSPISGHRSVSWYQQTPGQGLQFLFEYFSETQRNKGNFPGRFSGRQFSNSRSEMNVSTLELGDSALYLCASSLEKGLDAGSPLHFGNGTRLTVT.